The source of this T cell receptor (beta chain) is a study of spatial heterogeneity in lung cancer. Germline CDR1 reads SGHAT; CDR2 reads FQNNGV. The CDR3 totals 18 residues. TCRdb recomputed calls from the 5' RACE reads with MiXCR, one row per CDR3 protein. The data contain some 54,000 distinct CDR3 sequences, more than 6.5% of them seen just once; the ten biggest clones take up around 35%. Time point of the sample: blood at routine non-recurrence follow-up after resection. Unsorted samples of tumor, nontumor lung or frozen PBMC had their whole RNA sequenced. This clonotype was picked up one time. This could be a read error, since a much larger clone is one nucleotide away.

V is TRBV11-2 and J is TRBJ2-2; the D call may be TRBD1 or TRBD2 (5 bases each). The clonotype was recovered from a female donor with early-stage non-small cell lung cancer. The sequencing here drew on PBMCs, taken at follow-up. CDR3 coding DNA: TGTGCCAGCTCCCCGAGGGGTAACTTTTACGCGAACACCGGGGCGCTGTTTTTT. Amino acid sequence: CASSPRGNFYANTGALFF.